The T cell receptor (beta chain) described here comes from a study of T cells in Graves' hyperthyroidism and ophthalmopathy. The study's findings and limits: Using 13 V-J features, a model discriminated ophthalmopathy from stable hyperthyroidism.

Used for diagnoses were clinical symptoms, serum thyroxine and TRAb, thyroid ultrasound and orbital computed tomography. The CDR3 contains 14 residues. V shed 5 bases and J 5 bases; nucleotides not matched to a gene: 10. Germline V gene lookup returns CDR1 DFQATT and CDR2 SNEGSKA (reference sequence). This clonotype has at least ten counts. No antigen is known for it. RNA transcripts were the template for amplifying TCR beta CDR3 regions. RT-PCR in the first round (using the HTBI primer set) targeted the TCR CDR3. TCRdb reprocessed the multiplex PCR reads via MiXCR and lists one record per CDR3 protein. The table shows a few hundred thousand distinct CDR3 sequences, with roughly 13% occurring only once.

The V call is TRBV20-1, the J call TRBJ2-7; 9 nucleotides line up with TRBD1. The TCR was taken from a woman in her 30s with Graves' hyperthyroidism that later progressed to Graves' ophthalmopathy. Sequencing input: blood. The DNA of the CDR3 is TGCAGTGCTTATCCGGGACAGGGTACCGACGAGCAGTACTTC. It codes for CSAYPGQGTDEQYF.